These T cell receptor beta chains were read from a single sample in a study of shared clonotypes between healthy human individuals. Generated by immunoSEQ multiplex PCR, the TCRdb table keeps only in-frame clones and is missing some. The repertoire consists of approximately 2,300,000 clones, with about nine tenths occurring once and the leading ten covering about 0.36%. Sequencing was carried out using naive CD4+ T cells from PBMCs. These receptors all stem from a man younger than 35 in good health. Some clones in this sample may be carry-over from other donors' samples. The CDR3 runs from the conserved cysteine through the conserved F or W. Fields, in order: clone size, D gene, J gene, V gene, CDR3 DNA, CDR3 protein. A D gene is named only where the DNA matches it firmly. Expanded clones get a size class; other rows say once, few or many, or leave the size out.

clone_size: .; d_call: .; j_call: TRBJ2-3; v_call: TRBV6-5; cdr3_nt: TGTGCCAGCAACGGCGGGGGCACAGATACGCAGTATTTT; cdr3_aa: CASNGGGTDTQYF
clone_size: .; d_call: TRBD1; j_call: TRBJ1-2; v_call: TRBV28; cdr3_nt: TGTGCCAGCAGTTTGAAGCCGGGACAGGGATATGGCTACACCTTC; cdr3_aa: CASSLKPGQGYGYTF
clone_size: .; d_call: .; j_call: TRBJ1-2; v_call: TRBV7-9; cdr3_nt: TGTGCCAGCAGCTTAGGTAGTTCAGCTAACTATGGCTACACCTTC; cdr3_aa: CASSLGSSANYGYTF
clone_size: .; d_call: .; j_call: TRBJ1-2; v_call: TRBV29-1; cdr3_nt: TGCAGCGTTGAGGAATACTATGGCTACACCTTC; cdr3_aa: CSVEEYYGYTF
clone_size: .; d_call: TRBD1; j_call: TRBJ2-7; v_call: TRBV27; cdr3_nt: TGTGCCAGCAGCCGGGGCAGGGGGCGGGACGAGCAGTACTTC; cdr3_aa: CASSRGRGRDEQYF
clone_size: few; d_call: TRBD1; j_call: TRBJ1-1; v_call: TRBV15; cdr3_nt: TGTGCCACCAGCAACCCCACAGGGGGTCCTGAAGCTTTCTTT; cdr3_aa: CATSNPTGGPEAFF
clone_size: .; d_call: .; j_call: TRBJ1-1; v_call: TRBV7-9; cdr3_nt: TGTGCCAGCAGCTCGATTGGGACGGTAATCGCAGCTTTCTTT; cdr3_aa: CASSSIGTVIAAFF
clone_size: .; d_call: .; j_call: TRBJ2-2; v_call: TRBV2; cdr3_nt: TGTGCCAGCAGCGACGAGGACTTGCGGAACACCGGGGAGCTGTTTTTT; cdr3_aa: CASSDEDLRNTGELFF
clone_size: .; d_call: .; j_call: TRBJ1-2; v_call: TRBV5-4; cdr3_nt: TGTGCCAGCAGCACCAATTCTAACTATGGCTACACCTTC; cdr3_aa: CASSTNSNYGYTF
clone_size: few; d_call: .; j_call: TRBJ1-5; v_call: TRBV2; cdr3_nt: TGTGCCAGCAGTATTAATAGCAATCAGCCCCAGCATTTT; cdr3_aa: CASSINSNQPQHF
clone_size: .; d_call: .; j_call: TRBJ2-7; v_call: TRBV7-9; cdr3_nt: TGTGCCAGCAGCTATCTTCAGGGAGAGCAGTACTTC; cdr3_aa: CASSYLQGEQYF
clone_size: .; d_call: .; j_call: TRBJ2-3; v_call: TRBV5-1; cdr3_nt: TGCGCCAGCAGCTTGGAGGGGAGGACAGATACGCAGTATTTT; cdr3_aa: CASSLEGRTDTQYF
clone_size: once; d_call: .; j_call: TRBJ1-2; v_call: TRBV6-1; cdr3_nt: TGTGCCAGCAGTGATGGTCGGTGGGGGGTAACCTATGGCTACACCTTC; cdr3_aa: CASSDGRWGVTYGYTF
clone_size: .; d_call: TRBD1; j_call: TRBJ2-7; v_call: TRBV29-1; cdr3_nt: TGCAGCGTTACTTCCACCGGGACAGGCTCCTACGAGCAGTACTTC; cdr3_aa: CSVTSTGTGSYEQYF
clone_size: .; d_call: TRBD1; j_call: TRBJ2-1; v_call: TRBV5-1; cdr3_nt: TGCGCCAGCAGCCGACACAGGGGGGACAATGAGCAGTTCTTC; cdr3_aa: CASSRHRGDNEQFF
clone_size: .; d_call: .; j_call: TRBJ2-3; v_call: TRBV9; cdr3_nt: TGTGCCAGCAGCGATGGGGTTTTGGGGGCTAGCACAGATACGCAGTATTTT; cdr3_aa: CASSDGVLGASTDTQYF
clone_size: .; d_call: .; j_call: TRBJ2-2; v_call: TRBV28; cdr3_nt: TGTGCCAGCAGTTTCCCTGAGAAGGGTGGGGAGCTGTTTTTT; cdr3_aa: CASSFPEKGGELFF
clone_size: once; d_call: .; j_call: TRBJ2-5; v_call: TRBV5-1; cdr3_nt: TGCGCCAGCAGCCAGGGACAAACTACCTCGTACTTC; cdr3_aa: CASSQGQTTSYF
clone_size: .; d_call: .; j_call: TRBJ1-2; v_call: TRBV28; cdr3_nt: TGTGCCAGCAGTCCGGGGCAACATGGCTACACCTTC; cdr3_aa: CASSPGQHGYTF
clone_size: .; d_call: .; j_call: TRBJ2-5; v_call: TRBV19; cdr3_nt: TGTGCCAGTAGTAGTACATCTGGGCGGGTGGAGACCCAGTACTTC; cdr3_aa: CASSSTSGRVETQYF
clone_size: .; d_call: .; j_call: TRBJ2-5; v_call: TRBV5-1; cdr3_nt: TGCGCCAGCTCCTTGGGGACGCGTCAAGAGACCCAGTACTTC; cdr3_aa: CASSLGTRQETQYF
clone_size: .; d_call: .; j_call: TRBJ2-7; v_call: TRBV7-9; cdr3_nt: TGTGCCAGCAGCCCTTCAGGGAAGTACGAGCAGTACTTC; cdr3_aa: CASSPSGKYEQYF
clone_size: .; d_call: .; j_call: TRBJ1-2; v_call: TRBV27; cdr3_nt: TGTGCCAGCAGTTTATCCGTCTCCCGGGGCTATGGCTACACCTTC; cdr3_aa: CASSLSVSRGYGYTF
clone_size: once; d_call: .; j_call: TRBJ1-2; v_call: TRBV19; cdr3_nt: TGTGCCAGTAGATTAGGCAGCACCTTAGGAGGCTACACCTTC; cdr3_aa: CASRLGSTLGGYTF
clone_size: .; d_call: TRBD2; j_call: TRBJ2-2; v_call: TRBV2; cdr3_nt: TGTGCCAGCAGTGACATAGGACTAGCCGGCGCGAACACCGGGGAGCTGTTTTTT; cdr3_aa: CASSDIGLAGANTGELFF
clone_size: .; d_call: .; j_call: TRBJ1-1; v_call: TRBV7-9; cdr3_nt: TGTGCCAGCAGCTTAGCGTCCCTGGGGAACACTGAAGCTTTCTTT; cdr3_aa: CASSLASLGNTEAFF
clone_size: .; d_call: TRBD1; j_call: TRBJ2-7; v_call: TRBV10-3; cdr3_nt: TGTGCCATCAGTGATACGACAGGGCGGTCCTACGAGCAGTACTTC; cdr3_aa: CAISDTTGRSYEQYF
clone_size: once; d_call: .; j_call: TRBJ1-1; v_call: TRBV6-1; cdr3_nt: TGTGCCAGCAGTGAAGGATGGGGATTGAACACTGAAGCTTTCTTT; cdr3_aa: CASSEGWGLNTEAFF
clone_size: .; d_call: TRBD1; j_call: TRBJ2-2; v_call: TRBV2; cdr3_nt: TGTGCCAGCAGTGCGGCAGGGGGTAGTCCCGGGGAGCTGTTTTTT; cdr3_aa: CASSAAGGSPGELFF
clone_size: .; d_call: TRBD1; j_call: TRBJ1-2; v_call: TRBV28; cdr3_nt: TGTGCCAGCAGTACTACCGGGACAGGGAACTATGGCTACACCTTC; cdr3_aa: CASSTTGTGNYGYTF
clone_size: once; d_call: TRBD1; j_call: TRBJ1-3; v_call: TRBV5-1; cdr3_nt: TGCGCCAGCAGCTTGGGTCGGACAGGGACTGGAAACACCATATATTTT; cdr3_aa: CASSLGRTGTGNTIYF
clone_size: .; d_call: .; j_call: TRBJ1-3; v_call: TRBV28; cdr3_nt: TGTGCCAGCAGTTTTAGCCGCGCCTCTGGAAACACCATATATTTT; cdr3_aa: CASSFSRASGNTIYF
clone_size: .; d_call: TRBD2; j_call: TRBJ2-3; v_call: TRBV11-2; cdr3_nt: TGTGCCAGCAGCTTAGGGGCTAGCGGGAGATCCACAGATACGCAGTATTTT; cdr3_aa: CASSLGASGRSTDTQYF
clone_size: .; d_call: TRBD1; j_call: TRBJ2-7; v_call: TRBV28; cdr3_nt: TGTGCCAGCAGCCCCTACGCGACAGGGTTGGAGCAGTACTTC; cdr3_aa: CASSPYATGLEQYF
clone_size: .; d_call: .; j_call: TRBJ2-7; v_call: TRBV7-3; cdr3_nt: TGTGCCAGCAGCCCTCAGGGGATTTTCGGCGAGCAGTACTTC; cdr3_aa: CASSPQGIFGEQYF
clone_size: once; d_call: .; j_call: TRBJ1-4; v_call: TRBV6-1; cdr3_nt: TGTGCCAGCAGCCCCGGGGCTAATGAAAAACTGTTTTTT; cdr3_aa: CASSPGANEKLFF
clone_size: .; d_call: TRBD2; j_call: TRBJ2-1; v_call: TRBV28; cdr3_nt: TGTGCCAGCAGTGTAGCGGGAGGGCGCTACAATGAGCAGTTCTTC; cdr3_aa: CASSVAGGRYNEQFF